One sample yielded the 20 T cell receptor beta chains listed below, sequenced in a study of shared clonotypes between healthy human individuals. Profiling relied on immunoSEQ multiplex PCR, and the TCRdb table lists in-frame clones only, not all of them. The sample holds approximately 720,000 clones, 92% seen once. CD45RO-negative CD8 cells positively selected for CCR7 made up the naive population, which excluded terminally differentiated effector memory CD45RA+ cells. The sequencing input was naive CD8+ T cells sorted from blood. The receptors were gathered from a man younger than 40 in good health.

This chain joins TRBV7-8 and TRBJ1-4; D is perhaps TRBD1 (5 bases). Germline V gene data show CDR1 as SGHVS and CDR2 as FQNEAQ. V dropped 1 base and J dropped 7 bases, with 13 bases sitting between them. The CDR3 totals 15 residues. The CDR3 region is CASSLVRGAGEKLFF. The CDR3 DNA sequence: TGTGCCAGCAGCTTAGTTCGGGGCGCAGGTGAAAAACTGTTTTTT.

V usage is TRBV9 and J usage is TRBJ2-2; D gene unclear. The V gene lost 3 bases and the J gene lost 6 bases, with 3 bases spanning the gap. The CDR3 totals 11 residues. CDR1 and CDR2 from the germline V gene are SGDLS and YYNGEE. The CDR3 DNA reads as TGTGCCAGCAGCGAGCCCGGGGAGCTGTTTTTT. Protein sequence: CASSEPGELFF.

The chain joins TRBV4-1 to TRBJ2-7; D gene unclear. V dropped 4 bases and J dropped 0 bases, with 13 bases sitting between them. The CDR3 extends over 15 amino acids. Germline CDR1 reads MGHRA; CDR2 reads YSYEKL. This chain's CDR3 is CASSPLGPASYEQYF. The DNA of the CDR3 is TGCGCCAGCAGCCCCCTAGGGCCCGCCTCCTACGAGCAGTACTTC.

The V gene is TRBV12-5, the J gene TRBJ2-1, with TRBD2 identical over 7 bases. The germline V gene encodes CDR1 LGHNT and CDR2 FRNRAP. V lost 5 bases to trimming and J lost 4 bases; unmatched junction nucleotides: 2. The CDR3 has 13 amino acids. The CDR3 sequence: CASGLGGYNEQFF. CDR3 nucleotides: TGTGCTAGTGGTCTCGGGGGGTACAATGAGCAGTTCTTC.

The CDR3 DNA reads TGTGCCAGCAGCTTAGTCGAAACCGGGACTAGCCCAGATACGCAGTATTTT. Amino acid sequence: CASSLVETGTSPDTQYF. The V and J genes are TRBV7-9 and TRBJ2-3, with 9 bases aligning to TRBD2. V dropped 1 base and J dropped 4; count of bases not matched to a gene: 9. The germline gives CDR1 SEHNR, CDR2 FQNEAQ (reference sequence). There are 17 residues in the CDR3.

The V and J genes are TRBV11-2 and TRBJ2-7, with TRBD1 identical over 7 bases. Germline V lookup: CDR1 SGHAT, CDR2 FQNNGV. Trimming at V came to 3 bases and at J to 5 bases, leaving 4 bases not matched to a gene. The CDR3 has 13 amino acids. The CDR3 loop reads CASSLTGPDEQYF. The CDR3 DNA reads TGTGCCAGCAGCTTGACAGGGCCCGACGAGCAGTACTTC.

The chain employs TRBV7-9 and TRBJ1-1; D is undetermined. From germline, CDR1 is SEHNR and CDR2 FQNEAQ (reference sequence). The V and J ends lost 8 bases and 2 bases respectively, with 9 bases between them. The CDR3 is made up of 12 amino acids. CDR3: CASEAVNTEAFF. CDR3 nucleotides: TGTGCCAGCGAAGCCGTAAACACTGAAGCTTTCTTT.

V and J are TRBV28 and TRBJ2-5; TRBD2 is a possible D gene (6 bases). The CDR3 extends over 15 amino acids. Per the germline V gene, CDR1 is MDHEN and CDR2 is SYDVKM. Trimming left V 6 bases short and J 5 bases short, with 19 bases between. CDR3 DNA: TGTGCCAGCAGCCTGTGGCGGGGCAGTCGGGAGACCCAGTACTTC. It codes for CASSLWRGSRETQYF.

The chain links TRBV29-1 to TRBJ1-2; TRBD1 matches at 8 bases. The CDR3 consists of 11 residues. Germline V gene lookup returns CDR1 SQVTM and CDR2 ANQGSEA. V lost 5 bases, J lost 8 bases, and 4 bases stayed unmatched. The CDR3, as DNA: TGCAGCGTTTGGACAGGGAACGGCTACACCTTC. Its translation is CSVWTGNGYTF.

The chain carries TRBV7-4 and TRBJ2-7; D gene uncertain. The CDR3 covers 16 residues. CDR1 and CDR2 from the germline V gene are SGHVT and SQSDAQ. Trimming removed 3 bases at V and 2 bases at J, with 17 bases between. The CDR3 is CASSFFLWDNPYEQYF. The CDR3 DNA is TGTGCCAGCAGCTTCTTTCTGTGGGATAACCCCTACGAGCAGTACTTC.

This chain uses TRBV6-1 with TRBJ2-7, with 13 bases lining up with TRBD2. There are 17 residues in the CDR3. The V gene end was trimmed by 3 bases and the J gene end by 3 bases; junction bases not matched to a gene: 8. Germline V gene sequence: CDR1 MNHNS, CDR2 SASEGT. The DNA of the CDR3 is TGTGCCAGCAGTGAGGGACTAGCGGGAACCCCGAACTACGAGCAGTACTTC. It specifies CASSEGLAGTPNYEQYF.

The rearrangement links TRBV11-2 to TRBJ2-7; D uncertain. Germline CDR1 SGHAT, CDR2 FQNNGV. Trimming left V 8 bases short and J 5 bases short, with 16 bases between. The CDR3 is 13 residues long. The CDR3 bases are TGTGCCAGCGCATGGACCGCGTTGCACGAGCAGTACTTC. It codes for CASAWTALHEQYF.

The chain is built from TRBV6-5 and TRBJ2-1, with D perhaps matching TRBD2 (6 bases). Between the trimmed V and J ends, which lost 7 bases and 4 bases, there was a span of 11 bases. This CDR3 contains 13 residues. Germline CDR1 reads MNHEY; CDR2 reads SVGAGI. Here the CDR3 reads CASKPGAYNEQFF. In DNA form, the CDR3 reads TGTGCCAGCAAACCGGGAGCTTACAATGAGCAGTTCTTC.

The V and J genes are TRBV25-1 and TRBJ2-5; the match to TRBD2 covers 7 bases. With V trimmed by 6 bases and J by 0 bases, 7 bases remained unmatched. The CDR3 runs to 15 residues. Germline assignment: CDR1 MGHDK and CDR2 SYGVNS. The CDR3, as DNA: TGTGCCAGCAGCACCAAACTAGCGCACCAAGAGACCCAGTACTTC. Protein sequence: CASSTKLAHQETQYF.

The chain is built from TRBV6-6 and TRBJ2-7; D gene uncertain. The CDR3 extends over 11 amino acids. Trimming removed 2 bases at V and 11 bases at J, with 10 bases between. Germline V lookup: CDR1 MNHNY, CDR2 SVGAGI (reference sequence). CDR3 nucleotides: TGTGCCAGCAGTTACGGCGACTTCAAGTACTTC. It codes for CASSYGDFKYF.

The chain joins TRBV27 to TRBJ2-7, with TRBD1 identical over 7 bases. V trimming: 5 bases; J trimming: 2 bases; junction bases outside the gene matches: 12. The CDR3 is 16 amino acids. CDR1 is MNHEY, CDR2 SMNVEV, per germline (reference sequence). The chain's CDR3 is CASSPLTGKGTYEQYF. The CDR3 DNA reads as TGTGCCAGCAGTCCACTGACAGGGAAGGGAACCTACGAGCAGTACTTC.

The chain uses TRBV14 and TRBJ2-5; D not certain. The germline V and J ends were trimmed by 1 base and 5 bases, with 8 bases remaining between them. The germline V gene encodes CDR1 SGHDN and CDR2 FVKESK. The CDR3 totals 13 residues. The CDR3: CASSQVGLETQYF. CDR3 coding DNA: TGTGCCAGCAGCCAAGTTGGGTTGGAGACCCAGTACTTC.

The V and J genes are TRBV5-8 and TRBJ2-7, with D maybe TRBD1 (6 bases). The V and J ends lost 2 bases and 3 bases respectively, with 12 bases between them. The CDR3 spans 14 residues. CDR1 SGHTS and CDR2 YDEGEE come from the germline V gene. In nucleotides, the CDR3 is TGTGCCAGCAGCTTTGGGGGCAGTTTCTACGAGCAGTACTTC. Protein sequence: CASSFGGSFYEQYF.

The rearrangement uses TRBV2 and TRBJ2-7; D is uncertain. Trimming pared 1 base from V and 0 bases from J, leaving 7 bases between. From germline, CDR1 is SNHLY and CDR2 FYNNEI. The CDR3 sequence is 14 residues long. CDR3 nucleotide sequence: TGTGCCAGCAGTGAAGGGGGATTCTCCTACGAGCAGTACTTC. It translates to CASSEGGFSYEQYF.

CDR3 in amino acids: CASSELASGRLDNEQFF. DNA of the CDR3: TGTGCCAGCAGTGAATTGGCTAGCGGGAGATTGGACAATGAGCAGTTCTTC. The chain has TRBV2 and TRBJ2-1; 10 bases match TRBD2. Per germline, CDR1 SNHLY and CDR2 FYNNEI. This CDR3 is 17 amino acids long. With V trimmed by 2 bases and J by 5 bases, 9 bases remained unmatched.